These T cell receptor beta chains were read from a single sample in a study of early T cells in non-severe SARS-CoV-2 infection. TCRdb reprocessed the 5' RACE reads with MiXCR, giving one entry per CDR3 protein. The data contain roughly 70,000 distinct CDR3 sequences, around 13% of them singletons. The specimen was whole blood. The receptor set was obtained from an adult who was a healthcare worker with PCR-confirmed SARS-CoV-2 infection or an uninfected control (not recorded which). The CDR3 runs from the conserved cysteine through the conserved F or W. D genes are given only for firm matches. Not all rows give a size; the values are once, few, many and, for expanded clones, a class.

J,size,D,V,CDR3,DNA
TRBJ1-2,many,NA,TRBV20-1,CSASRQDIGGYTF,TGCAGTGCTAGCAGACAGGATATTGGTGGCTACACCTTC
TRBJ2-4,NA,NA,TRBV6-2/TRBV6-3,CASSRGIENIQYF,TGTGCCAGCAGCCGGGGCATTGAAAACATTCAGTACTTC
TRBJ2-5,many,NA,TRBV25-1,CASSEALSETQYF,TGTGCCAGCAGTGAGGCCCTAAGCGAGACCCAGTACTTC
TRBJ2-1,NA,NA,TRBV4-3,CAISTDYRSYNEQFF,TGCGCCATCAGTACCGACTATCGCTCCTACAATGAGCAGTTCTTC
TRBJ2-2,many,NA,TRBV2,CASSHISTGTRATGELFF,TGTGCCAGCAGTCATATCTCTACCGGGACAAGGGCCACCGGGGAGCTGTTTTTT
TRBJ2-5,few,NA,TRBV29-1,CSVEGAGLRETQYF,TGCAGCGTTGAAGGGGCAGGCCTGAGAGAGACCCAGTACTTC
TRBJ2-7,many,NA,TRBV15,CATSRELSYEQYF,TGTGCCACCAGCAGAGAGTTGAGTTACGAGCAGTACTTC
TRBJ2-5,NA,NA,TRBV9,CASSVDPMTETQYF,TGTGCCAGCAGCGTAGATCCGATGACAGAGACCCAGTACTTC
TRBJ1-1,few,NA,TRBV6-2/TRBV6-3,CATGGIGTEAFF,TGTGCCACCGGGGGTATCGGCACTGAAGCTTTCTTT
TRBJ2-1,many,NA,TRBV6-2/TRBV6-3,CASSPHSYNEQFF,TGTGCCAGCAGCCCCCACTCCTACAATGAGCAGTTCTTC
TRBJ2-5,many,NA,TRBV7-2,CASSLYYNQETQYF,TGTGCCAGCAGCTTATACTACAACCAAGAGACCCAGTACTTC
TRBJ2-1,many,TRBD1,TRBV24-1,CATSDPQPGQGSYNEQFF,TGTGCCACCAGTGATCCACAGCCGGGACAGGGCTCCTACAATGAGCAGTTCTTC
TRBJ2-3,many,NA,TRBV29-1,CSVEDTKRTDTQYF,TGCAGCGTTGAAGACACCAAGCGCACAGATACGCAGTATTTT
TRBJ1-1,NA,NA,TRBV18,CASSPNENRDTEAFF,TGTGCCAGCTCACCCAACGAGAATCGGGACACTGAAGCTTTCTTT
TRBJ1-5,many,NA,TRBV6-1,CASSRGRDLLNGNQPQHF,TGTGCCAGCAGTAGGGGCAGGGACCTTTTAAACGGCAATCAGCCCCAGCATTTT
TRBJ1-5,many,NA,TRBV5-8,CASSLEGQGWQPQHF,TGTGCCAGCAGCTTGGAAGGGCAGGGCTGGCAGCCCCAGCATTTT
TRBJ2-7,many,TRBD2,TRBV6-5,CASRSLSGISYEQYF,TGTGCCAGCAGGTCCCTTAGCGGGATAAGCTACGAGCAGTACTTC
TRBJ1-2,many,NA,TRBV5-1,CASRTTEYGYTF,TGCGCCAGCAGAACGACAGAGTATGGCTACACCTTC
TRBJ2-1,many,TRBD1,TRBV29-1,CSGLGQAPSYNEQFF,TGCAGCGGATTGGGACAGGCCCCGTCCTACAATGAGCAGTTCTTC
TRBJ2-3,few,NA,TRBV6-2/TRBV6-3,CASSRTAPPDTQYF,TGTGCCAGCTCCCGGACTGCCCCTCCAGATACGCAGTATTTT